This T cell receptor (beta chain) was sequenced during a study of T cells after yellow fever vaccination. MiXCR, applied by TCRdb to the 5' RACE reads, yields one record per CDR3 protein. The sample contains roughly 150,000 distinct CDR3 sequences, approximately 6.8% of which appear only once. V lost 6 bases to trimming and J lost 1 base, with 9 bases between them. The CDR3 is 13 amino acids. CDR1 is MNHNS and CDR2 is SASEGT in the germline V gene. This receptor was identified in a man aged 18 to 35 who received the YFV17D yellow fever vaccine. The specimen was CD4+ T cells sorted from PBMCs, collected around 5 days after the first yellow fever vaccination. The chain joins TRBV6-1 to TRBJ1-1; D remains ambiguous. CDR3 region: CASRKSGNTEAFF. Written as DNA, the CDR3 is TGTGCCAGCAGGAAATCAGGGAACACTGAAGCTTTCTTT.